Listed below are T cell receptor beta chains from one sample, sequenced in a study of cytotoxic CD8 clonotypes in ibrutinib-treated CLL. Repertoires were generated with immunoSEQ multiplex PCR, while TCRdb's copy carries only in-frame clones and drops some. In the table there are 100,000 to 150,000 clones, roughly 88% of which are singletons. The sequencing used PBMCs, collected after 24 months of ibrutinib treatment. The receptor source for this set is a human donor with chronic lymphocytic leukemia. Both conserved end residues are part of each CDR3. D genes are given only for firm matches. Clone size is shown for a subset of rows, as once, few, many or a class of expanded clone.

>.|.|14|TRBV19|TRBJ1-1
CASSIGGMNTEAFF
TGTGCCAGTAGTATCGGAGGAATGAACACTGAAGCTTTCTTT
>.|.|15|TRBV18|TRBJ2-6
CASSPTGFGANVLTF
TGTGCCAGCTCACCAACCGGGTTTGGGGCCAACGTCCTGACTTTC
>.|.|14|TRBV5-4|TRBJ2-7
CASSLEGGSNEQYF
TGTGCCAGCAGCTTGGAAGGGGGGTCGAACGAGCAGTACTTC
>TRBD2|.|13|TRBV7-3|TRBJ2-1
CASSPLGGNEQFF
TGTGCCAGCAGCCCCCTGGGGGGGAATGAGCAGTTCTTC
>.|few|15|TRBV5-6|TRBJ1-6
CASRDAGGGYSPLHF
TGTGCCAGCAGGGATGCTGGGGGGGGCTATTCACCCCTCCACTTT
>TRBD1|.|19|TRBV9|TRBJ1-4
CASSVKTRDRRCTNEKLFF
TGTGCCAGCAGCGTAAAAACCCGGGACAGGCGCTGCACTAATGAAAAACTGTTTTTT
>.|.|14|TRBV21-1|TRBJ2-7
CASNAKRGRGEQYF
TGTGCCAGCAACGCAAAGCGGGGGAGGGGCGAGCAGTACTTC
>TRBD2|.|14|TRBV6-5|TRBJ2-7
CASFGTSGPYEQYF
TGTGCCAGCTTCGGGACTAGCGGTCCCTACGAGCAGTACTTC
>.|.|15|TRBV7-3|TRBJ2-2
CASSLGGIRAGELFF
TGTGCCAGCAGCTTAGGCGGGATACGGGCCGGGGAGCTGTTTTTT
>.|.|15|TRBV9|TRBJ2-1
CASSTLATSYNEQFF
TGTGCCAGCAGCACCCTAGCGACGTCCTACAATGAGCAGTTCTTC
>.|.|14|TRBV7-2|TRBJ2-1
CASTQPGPVNEQFF
TGTGCCAGCACCCAACCGGGACCCGTTAATGAGCAGTTCTTC
>.|.|15|TRBV7-9|TRBJ1-4
CASSWFSGGREKLFF
TGTGCCAGCAGCTGGTTTTCGGGGGGACGGGAAAAACTGTTTTTT
>TRBD1|once|17|TRBV18|TRBJ2-1
CASSPGQALSAYNEQFF
TGTGCCAGCTCACCCGGACAGGCGCTTTCAGCCTACAATGAGCAGTTCTTC
>.|.|14|TRBV6-5|TRBJ1-1
CASTRQGTNTEAFF
TGTGCCAGCACCCGGCAGGGGACGAACACTGAAGCTTTCTTT
>.|few|13|TRBV6-5|TRBJ1-2
CASSIVGGDGYTF
TGTGCCAGCAGCATCGTGGGGGGCGATGGCTACACCTTC
>TRBD1|once|15|TRBV19|TRBJ1-5
CASMVGQVGNQPQHF
TGTGCCAGTATGGTGGGACAGGTCGGCAATCAGCCCCAGCATTTT
>.|once|15|TRBV19|TRBJ2-5
CASSKRDKLQETQYF
TGTGCCAGTAGTAAGCGGGACAAACTACAAGAGACCCAGTACTTC
>.|once|15|TRBV4-3|TRBJ2-6
CASSQGLKGANVLTF
TGCGCCAGCAGCCAAGGTCTTAAAGGGGCCAACGTCCTGACTTTC
>.|.|11|TRBV27|TRBJ1-4
CASSKNEKLFF
TGTGCCAGCAGTAAAAATGAAAAACTGTTTTTT
>TRBD2|.|14|TRBV7-9|TRBJ2-7
CASSRTSGSHEQYF
TGTGCCAGCAGCAGGACTAGCGGGAGCCACGAGCAGTACTTC
>.|once|17|TRBV28|TRBJ1-1
CASSSFLSRRTNTEAFF
TGTGCCAGCAGCTCTTTCTTATCTCGACGGACGAACACTGAAGCTTTCTTT
>.|.|16|TRBV7-9|TRBJ2-5
CASSPTSGRTQETQYF
TGTGCCAGCAGCCCGACCTCGGGACGGACGCAAGAGACCCAGTACTTC
>.|.|12|TRBV19|TRBJ2-3
CASRPTGASQYF
TGTGCCAGTAGACCAACGGGGGCTTCGCAGTATTTT
>TRBD2|.|15|TRBV5-6|TRBJ2-1
CASSLQPGGRNEQFF
TGTGCCAGCAGCTTGCAACCGGGGGGGCGGAATGAGCAGTTCTTC
>.|.|15|TRBV7-9|TRBJ2-7
CASSPPGSLSYEQYF
TGTGCCAGCAGCCCACCGGGGTCCCTCTCCTACGAGCAGTACTTC
>.|.|14|TRBV6-1|TRBJ2-5
CASSEWAGQETQYF
TGTGCCAGCAGTGAATGGGCGGGACAAGAGACCCAGTACTTC
>.|.|14|TRBV7-9|TRBJ1-1
CASRKDTVKTEAFF
TGTGCCAGCAGGAAGGACACGGTGAAGACTGAAGCTTTCTTT
>.|.|16|TRBV5-4|TRBJ1-5
CASSLAGTAGNQPQHF
TGTGCCAGCAGCTTGGCCGGTACAGCTGGCAATCAGCCCCAGCATTTT
>.|.|15|TRBV19|TRBJ2-7
CASSTSQGGRYEQYF
TGTGCCAGTAGTACGTCACAGGGCGGTAGATACGAGCAGTACTTC
>.|once|17|TRBV4-3|TRBJ1-1
CASSQDKSSNRPSVRLF
TGCGCCAGCAGCCAAGATAAGAGTTCGAACCGGCCCTCCGTGAGGCTCTTT
>TRBD1|.|16|TRBV5-6|TRBJ2-7
CASSFSPGQGVYEQYF
TGTGCCAGCAGCTTCTCCCCGGGACAGGGGGTCTACGAGCAGTACTTC
>.|.|15|TRBV5-6|TRBJ1-3
CASSLVRDLRNTIYF
TGTGCCAGCAGCTTGGTACGGGACCTTCGGAACACCATATATTTT
>TRBD1|.|13|TRBV9|TRBJ1-4
CASGTDNTEKLFF
TGTGCCAGCGGGACAGATAATACCGAAAAACTGTTTTTT
>.|.|15|TRBV5-1|TRBJ2-5
CASSLGLSQGETQYF
TGCGCCAGCAGCTTGGGACTATCTCAGGGGGAGACCCAGTACTTC
>TRBD1|.|13|TRBV7-8|TRBJ1-2
CASSYRGFNGYTF
TGTGCCAGCAGCTACAGGGGCTTTAATGGCTACACCTTC
>.|.|15|TRBV11-2|TRBJ2-1
CASSRVVTTYNEQFF
TGTGCCAGCAGCCGAGTGGTAACGACCTACAATGAGCAGTTCTTC
>TRBD2|.|16|TRBV27|TRBJ2-3
CASSLGLAGAGYTQYF
TGTGCCAGCAGTTTAGGGTTAGCGGGGGCCGGGTATACGCAGTATTTT
>.|.|13|TRBV6-5|TRBJ1-5
CASALQGVQPQHF
TGTGCCAGCGCCCTACAGGGCGTACAGCCCCAGCATTTT
>.|.|13|TRBV28|TRBJ2-7
CASTGVGTYEQYF
TGTGCCAGCACGGGGGTCGGCACCTACGAGCAGTACTTC
>.|.|14|TRBV28|TRBJ2-2
CASSFPGIPGELFF
TGTGCCAGCAGTTTCCCAGGGATACCCGGGGAGCTGTTTTTT
>.|.|12|TRBV28|TRBJ1-2
CASRGSNYGYTF
TGTGCCAGCAGGGGCTCAAACTATGGCTACACCTTC
>.|.|16|TRBV9|TRBJ2-2
CASSGRGDWATGELFF
TGTGCCAGCAGCGGGCGGGGCGATTGGGCCACCGGGGAGCTGTTTTTT
>TRBD1|.|15|TRBV28|TRBJ2-7
CASSTGTGGRYEQYF
TGTGCCAGCAGCACAGGGACAGGGGGCCGTTACGAGCAGTACTTC